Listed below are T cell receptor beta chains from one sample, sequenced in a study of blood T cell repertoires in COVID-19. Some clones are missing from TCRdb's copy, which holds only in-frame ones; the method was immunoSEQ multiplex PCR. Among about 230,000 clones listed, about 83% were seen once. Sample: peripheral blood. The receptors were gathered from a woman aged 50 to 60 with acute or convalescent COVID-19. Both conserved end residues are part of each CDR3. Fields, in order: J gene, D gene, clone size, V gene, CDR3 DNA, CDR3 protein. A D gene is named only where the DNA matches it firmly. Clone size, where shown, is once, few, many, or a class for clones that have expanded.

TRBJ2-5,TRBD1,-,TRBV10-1,TGCGCCAGACGGGACAGGGAGACCCAGTACTTC,CARRDRETQYF
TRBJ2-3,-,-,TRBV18,TGTGCCAGCTCACCACCGAGCGTAGATACGCAGTATTTT,CASSPPSVDTQYF
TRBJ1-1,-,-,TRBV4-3,TGCGCCAGCAGCCAAGGACAGACGAACACTGAAGCTTTCTTT,CASSQGQTNTEAFF
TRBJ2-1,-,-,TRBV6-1,TGTGCCAGCAGTGAAGGGGACAATCACTACAATGAGCAGTTCTTC,CASSEGDNHYNEQFF
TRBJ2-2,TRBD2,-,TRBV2,TGTGCCAGCAGTGACCCTAGCGGGGGGGTTGGCACCGGGGAGCTGTTTTTT,CASSDPSGGVGTGELFF
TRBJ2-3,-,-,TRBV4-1,TGCGCCAGCAGCCAAGATGTACAAGGGAGCCTCACAGATGCGCAGTATTTT,CASSQDVQGSLTDAQYF
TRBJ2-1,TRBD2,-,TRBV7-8,TGTGCCAGCAGCTTACTAGCGGGGGGGCAGTCCTACAATGAGCAGTTCTTC,CASSLLAGGQSYNEQFF
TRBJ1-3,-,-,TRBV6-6,TGTGCCAGCAGTTACTCTCAGGCTTCTGGAAACACCATATATTTT,CASSYSQASGNTIYF
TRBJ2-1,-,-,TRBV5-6,TGTGCCAGCAGCTTGGGACTGTACAATGAGCAGTTCTTC,CASSLGLYNEQFF
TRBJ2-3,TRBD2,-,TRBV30,TGTGCCTGGAGTGTACGGTGGGGGGGAGGCACAGATACGCAGTATTTT,CAWSVRWGGGTDTQYF
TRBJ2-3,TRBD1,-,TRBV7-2,TGTGCCAGCAGCAACAGACAGGGGGTAGGAGATACGCAGTATTTT,CASSNRQGVGDTQYF
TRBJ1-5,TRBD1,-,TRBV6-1,TGTGCCAGCAGTGAAGGACAGGGCGGTCAGCCCCAGCATTTT,CASSEGQGGQPQHF
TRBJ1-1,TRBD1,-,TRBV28,TGTGCCAGCAGCTCTGACAGGGTGTTTGCTTTCTTT,CASSSDRVFAFF
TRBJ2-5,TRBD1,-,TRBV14,TGTGCCAGCAGCCAGATAGGAAACCGGGACAGGGAGGAGACCCAGTACTTC,CASSQIGNRDREETQYF
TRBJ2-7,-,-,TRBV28,TGTGCCAGCAGTGCCTTTGCGGGATCTGGGGAGCAGTACTTC,CASSAFAGSGEQYF
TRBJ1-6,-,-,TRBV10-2,TGCGCCAGCAGCCCGAGATGGGGGAATGATGGAGGGAGTAATTCACCCCTCCACTTT,CASSPRWGNDGGSNSPLHF
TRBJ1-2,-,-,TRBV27,TGTGCCAGCGGGCCGGGGGTTACTAACTATGGCTACACCTTC,CASGPGVTNYGYTF
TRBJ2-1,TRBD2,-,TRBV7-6,TGTGCCAGCAGCCTGACTAGCGGGGGGGCAGATGAGCAGTTCTTC,CASSLTSGGADEQFF
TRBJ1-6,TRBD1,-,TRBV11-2,TGTGCCAGCAGCTTAGAGCCCCCCGGCAGGGGGTCACCCCTCCACTTT,CASSLEPPGRGSPLHF
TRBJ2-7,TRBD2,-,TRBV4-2,TGTGCCAGCAGCCAAGAATCTAGCGGGGTCGACGAGCAGTACTTC,CASSQESSGVDEQYF
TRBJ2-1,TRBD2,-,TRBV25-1,TGTGCCAGCAGACTAGCGGGAGGGCCGTATGAGCAGTTCTTC,CASRLAGGPYEQFF
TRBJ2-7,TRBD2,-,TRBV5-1,TGCGCCAGCAGCGAACTAGCGGGAGGGCGGTACGAGCAGTACTTC,CASSELAGGRYEQYF
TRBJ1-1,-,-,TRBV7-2,TGTGCCAGCAGCATACCGCAGGGTAGCACTGAAGCTTTCTTT,CASSIPQGSTEAFF
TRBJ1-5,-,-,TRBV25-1,TGTGCCAGCAGTGAATCAGGGGTACAGCCCCAGCATTTT,CASSESGVQPQHF
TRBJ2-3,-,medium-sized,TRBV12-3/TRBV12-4,TGTGCCAGCACCGTTATGAGCCTGAACACGCAGTATTTT,CASTVMSLNTQYF
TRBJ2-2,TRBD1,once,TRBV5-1,TGCGCCAGCAGCTCGACAGGGGGCCGTACCGGGGAGCTGTTTTTT,CASSSTGGRTGELFF
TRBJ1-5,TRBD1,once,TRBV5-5,TGTGCCAGCAGCAAGGGACAGGGGAGCAATCAGCCCCAGCATTTT,CASSKGQGSNQPQHF
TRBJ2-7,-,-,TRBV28,TGTGCCAGCATGGAAAGGGCCGGAGGTTACGAGCAGTACTTC,CASMERAGGYEQYF
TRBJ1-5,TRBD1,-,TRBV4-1,TGCGCCAGCAGCCACCCGGGACAGGGAATATTTAGCAATCAGCCCCAGCATTTT,CASSHPGQGIFSNQPQHF
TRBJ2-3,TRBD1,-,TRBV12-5,TGTGCTAGTGGTTTGACCCTCTACGACAGGGTTAGCACAGATACGCAGTATTTT,CASGLTLYDRVSTDTQYF
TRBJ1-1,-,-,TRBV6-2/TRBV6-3,TGTGCCAGCAGTTCCTCCATCAACACTGAAGCTTTCTTT,CASSSSINTEAFF
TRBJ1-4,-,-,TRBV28,TGTGCCAGCCGGCGGGTGATCGTCTCCAAAAAACTGTTTTTT,CASRRVIVSKKLFF
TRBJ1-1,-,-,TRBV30,TGTGCCTGGAGAGGGCAGGGGATAGCTGAAGCTTTCTTT,CAWRGQGIAEAFF
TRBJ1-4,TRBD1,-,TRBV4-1,TGCGCCAGCAGCAGCCCCCGGGACAGGGGTGAAAAACTGTTTTTT,CASSSPRDRGEKLFF
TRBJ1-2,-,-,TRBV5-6,TGTGCCAGCAGCGCACAGGCTAGCTATGGCTACACCTTC,CASSAQASYGYTF
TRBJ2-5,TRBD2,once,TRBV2,TGTGCCAGCAGTCGGACTAGCGGGGGGGCAGAGACCCAGTACTTC,CASSRTSGGAETQYF
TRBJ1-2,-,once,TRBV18,TGTGCCAGCTCACCCCGGGACAACGGCTACACCTTC,CASSPRDNGYTF
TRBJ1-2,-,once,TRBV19,TGTGCCAGTAGTATGTCCAGTAACTATGGCTACACCTTC,CASSMSSNYGYTF
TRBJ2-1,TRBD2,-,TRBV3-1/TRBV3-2,TGTGCCAGCAGCCAAGATGTTCTAGCGGGAAGTTTCTTC,CASSQDVLAGSFF
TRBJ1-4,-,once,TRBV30,TGTGCCTGGATGGTTGGGAGTGCAAAACTGTTTTTT,CAWMVGSAKLFF